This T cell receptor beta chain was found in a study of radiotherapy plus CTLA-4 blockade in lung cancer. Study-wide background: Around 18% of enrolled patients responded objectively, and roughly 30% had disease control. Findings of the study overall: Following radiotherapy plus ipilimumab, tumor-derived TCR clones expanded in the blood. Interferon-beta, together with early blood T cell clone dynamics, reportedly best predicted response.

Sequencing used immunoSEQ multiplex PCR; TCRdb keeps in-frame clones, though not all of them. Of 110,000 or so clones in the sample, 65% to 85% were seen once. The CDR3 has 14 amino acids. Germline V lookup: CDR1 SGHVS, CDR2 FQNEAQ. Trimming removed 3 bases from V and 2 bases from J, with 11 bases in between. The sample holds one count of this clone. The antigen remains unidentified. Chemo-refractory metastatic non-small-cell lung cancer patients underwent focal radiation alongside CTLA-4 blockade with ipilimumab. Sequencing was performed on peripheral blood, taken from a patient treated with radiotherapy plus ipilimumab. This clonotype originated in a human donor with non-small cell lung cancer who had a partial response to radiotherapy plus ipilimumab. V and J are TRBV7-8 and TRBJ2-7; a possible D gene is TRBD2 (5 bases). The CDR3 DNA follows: TGTGCCAGCAGCTTGGGAGAGACTACCTACGAGCAGTACGTC. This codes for CASSLGETTYEQYV.